What follows are 10 T cell receptor beta chains derived from one specimen sequenced in a study of blood T cells in healthy people across ages (dated by TCRdb to between 2014 and 2017). The library was built by means of 5' RACE. Reads for this sample came from an Illumina HiSeq 2500. A second roughly 6 to 12 cycle PCR used a sample-barcoded 5' primer and a J-beta primer mix. TCRdb cleaned the public reads at Q25 with fastp, built clones with MiXCR and kept in-frame beta chains. Entries that share a CDR3 protein sequence are merged under the most common genes and DNA. Here the sample has 600,000 or so distinct CDR3 sequences; under 25% occur a single time. The top ten clones comprise roughly 3.7% of the sample. The sequencing sample was made of blood. All receptors come from a man between 65 and 85 years old in good health.

This clonotype was recorded once. This chain links TRBV6-6 with TRBJ2-2; a weak D match, TRBD1 (6 bases). Trimming shortened V by 6 bases and J by 6 bases, and 17 bases separated the two germline ends. Germline CDR1 and CDR2: MNHNY and SVGAGI (reference sequence). This CDR3 comprises 15 residues. CDR3 coding DNA: TGTGCCAGCAGAATCGGGACATCCACCTCCGGGGAGCTGTTTTTT. Its translation is CASRIGTSTSGELFF.

This clonotype was picked up a small number of times. The CDR3 protein is CASSHLYRENTGELFF. CDR3 coding DNA: TGCGCCAGCAGCCACCTTTATCGGGAGAACACCGGGGAGCTGTTTTTT. The chain employs TRBV5-1 and TRBJ2-2, with a possible D match to TRBD2 (5 bases). Germline CDR1 SGHRS, CDR2 YFSETQ. The ends were cut back, 4 bases at V and 1 base at J, with 14 bases in the middle. The CDR3 runs 16 residues.

The chain couples TRBV4-1 to TRBJ1-2, with D unclear. V was clipped by 5 bases and J by 5 bases, with 18 bases between them. The CDR3 runs to 15 residues. Germline values: CDR1 MGHRA, CDR2 YSYEKL. The CDR3 sequence is CASSSGERSQYGYTF. CDR3 DNA: TGCGCCAGCAGCTCCGGGGAAAGGTCCCAGTATGGCTACACCTTC.

The table lists this clonotype with many counts. V gene TRBV11-2 combines with J gene TRBJ2-5, with D perhaps being TRBD1 or TRBD2 (5 bases each). Trimming stripped 0 bases from V and 5 bases from J, with 13 bases between. The CDR3 extends over 15 amino acids. The germline V gene encodes CDR1 SGHAT and CDR2 FQNNGV. The CDR3 sequence is CASSLDLRWGETQYF. In DNA form, the CDR3 reads TGTGCCAGCAGCTTAGATCTCCGCTGGGGGGAGACCCAGTACTTC.

This clonotype has only a few counts. This rearrangement joins TRBV6-5 to TRBJ2-2; D remains ambiguous. The V end was cut by 4 bases, the J end by 7 bases, with 10 bases between. The CDR3 consists of 13 residues. Germline CDR1 is MNHEY and CDR2 is SVGAGI. DNA for the CDR3: TGTGCCAGCAGTTCCACCGTTGGCGGGGAGCTGTTTTTT. Translation: CASSSTVGGELFF.

This clonotype came up a few times. This chain joins TRBV27 and TRBJ2-3, with 8 nucleotides matching TRBD1. This CDR3 has 15 amino acids. The V and J ends lost 3 bases and 3 bases, in that order; junction bases with no gene match: 5. The V gene's germline CDR1 is MNHEY and CDR2 SMNVEV (reference sequence). The CDR3 DNA sequence: TGTGCCAGCAGTTTGTACAGGGGGAGGACAGATACGCAGTATTTT. Translation gives CASSLYRGRTDTQYF.

This clonotype has just a few counts. The V call is TRBV18, the J call TRBJ2-5; D uncertain. The V gene's germline CDR1 is KGHSH and CDR2 LQKENI. The CDR3 sequence is 14 residues long. V lost 2 bases to trimming and J lost 0 bases, with 7 bases between them. CDR3 region: CASSPGRYQETQYF. The DNA of the CDR3 is TGTGCCAGCTCACCAGGACGGTACCAAGAGACCCAGTACTTC.

The rearrangement uses TRBV15 and TRBJ2-5, with 9 bases that match TRBD2. The CDR3 is made up of 16 amino acids. V trimming: 3 bases; J trimming: 2 bases; junction bases outside the gene matches: 7. Germline lookup yields CDR1 LNHNV and CDR2 YYDKDF (reference sequence). The CDR3 reads CATSSPGTSWQETQYF. The DNA of the CDR3 is TGTGCCACCAGCAGTCCCGGGACTAGCTGGCAAGAGACCCAGTACTTC.

V gene TRBV7-9 combines with J gene TRBJ1-4; 9 bases are a match to TRBD1. The junction had 13 bases not matched to a gene; V was cut back by 6 bases and J by 2 bases. The CDR3 loop spans 18 amino acids. Germline V gene lookup returns CDR1 SEHNR and CDR2 FQNEAQ (reference sequence). DNA of the CDR3: TGTGCCAGCAGTCGAGGACAGGGGAGAGGCTTGACTAATGAAAAACTGTTTTTT. Translated, it gives CASSRGQGRGLTNEKLFF.

This clonotype was seen a handful of times. J is TRBJ2-1 and V is TRBV12-3 or TRBV12-4; 11 bases are shared with TRBD2. This CDR3 is 15 amino acids long. V lost 7 bases, J lost 7 bases, and 9 bases stayed unmatched. The DNA for the CDR3 is TGTGCCAGCACCCCACTAGCGGGAGAGGGAAATGAGCAGTTCTTC. Protein sequence: CASTPLAGEGNEQFF.